This T cell receptor (beta chain) was obtained from a study of blood T cell repertoires in COVID-19. Study background: PBMCs, B-cell-depleted T cells, or T cells were the source of the cDNA or gDNA that made up the material.

Individuals aged about 18 to 89 years were recruited from some 26 US areas. Among Cohort 3 donors, those recovered had two negative PCRs, clearance, or symptom resolution. Some clones are missing from TCRdb's copy, which holds only in-frame ones; the method was immunoSEQ multiplex PCR. Among some 380,000 clones listed, roughly 86% were seen once. V lost 2 bases and J lost 4; bases outside the gene matches: 5. Germline loops: CDR1 MNHEY, CDR2 SVGAGI. This CDR3 comprises 15 residues. The rearrangement uses TRBV6-5 and TRBJ1-2; TRBD1 aligns across 9 bases. The sequence came from a young man who had recovered from COVID-19. What was sequenced was PBMCs or T cells enriched from blood (not recorded which). The CDR3 here is CASSYTQGAGYGYTF. The CDR3 DNA sequence: TGTGCCAGCAGTTACACACAGGGGGCAGGCTATGGCTACACCTTC.